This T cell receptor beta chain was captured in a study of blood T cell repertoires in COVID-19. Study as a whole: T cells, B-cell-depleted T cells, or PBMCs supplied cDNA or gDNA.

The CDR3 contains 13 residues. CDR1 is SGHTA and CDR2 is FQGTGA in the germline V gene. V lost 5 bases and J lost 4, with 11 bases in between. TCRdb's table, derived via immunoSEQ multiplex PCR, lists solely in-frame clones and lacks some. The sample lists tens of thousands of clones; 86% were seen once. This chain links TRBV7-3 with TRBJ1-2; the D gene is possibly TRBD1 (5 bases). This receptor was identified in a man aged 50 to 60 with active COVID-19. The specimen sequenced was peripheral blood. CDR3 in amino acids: CASSGTDSYGYTF. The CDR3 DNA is TGTGCCAGCAGCGGTACAGACAGCTATGGCTACACCTTC.